The 25 T cell receptor beta chains reported below all come from one sample, sequenced in a study of identical twins. From the 5' RACE reads, TCRdb called clonotypes with MiXCR, one entry per CDR3 protein. The sample yields 470,000 or so distinct CDR3 sequences, 24% seen once. The same sample was also used in a study of T cells expressing NK-cell markers.

The sequenced sample was CD4+ T cells sorted from blood. The receptors shown here come from a woman under 30 in good health.

Notes on this clonotype: At one boundary the junction diverges from the germline segment, which might be a read error. The chain couples TRBV29-1 to TRBJ2-3; D ambiguous. Germline CDR1 SQVTM, CDR2 ANQGSEA. The CDR3 consists of 14 residues. The CDR3 here is CSVLVTLSTVTQYF. In DNA form, the CDR3 reads TGCAGCGTTCTTGTCACCCTCAGCACAGTTACGCAGTATTTT.

The rearrangement joins TRBV5-1 to TRBJ2-3; D tentatively reads TRBD1 or TRBD2 (5 bases each). The germline V and J ends were trimmed by 1 base and 9 bases, with 12 bases remaining between them. The CDR3 extends over 13 amino acids. Germline V gene data show CDR1 as SGHRS and CDR2 as YFSETQ. The CDR3 loop reads CASSLLGTQTQYF. The CDR3 nucleotides read TGCGCCAGCAGCTTGTTAGGGACCCAGACGCAGTATTTT.

The chain recombines TRBV15 with TRBJ2-1; tentative D call: TRBD2 (6 bases). V was shortened by 1 base and J by 7 bases, with 17 bases between the two germline ends. This CDR3 contains 16 residues. Germline loops: CDR1 LNHNV, CDR2 YYDKDF (reference sequence). The CDR3, as DNA: TGTGCCACCAGCAGAGGCCCCGGAGGGCACGGGAATGAGCAGTTCTTC. Residues: CATSRGPGGHGNEQFF. Variable domain in full (rest from reference TRBV15 and TRBJ2-1): DAMVIQNPRYQVTQFGKPVTLSCSQTLNHNVMYWYQQKSSQAPKLLFHYYDKDFNNEADTPDNFQSRRPNTSFCFLDIRSPGLGDTAMYLCATSRGPGGHGNEQFFGPGTRLTVL.

The chain links TRBV20-1 to TRBJ2-7; 14 bases line up with TRBD2. CDR3 size: 14 residues. Germline-derived CDR1 and CDR2 are DFQATT and SNEGSKA (reference sequence). After removal of 4 bases from V and 9 bases from J, the junction contained 8 bases not matched to a gene. CDR3 DNA: TGCAGTGCTATACCGGGACTAGCGGGAGTCGGGCAGTACTTC. Protein: CSAIPGLAGVGQYF.

This clonotype appeared a few times. The chain recombines TRBV5-1 with TRBJ2-7; the D is unclear. Trimming removed 0 bases from V and 2 bases from J, with 6 bases in between. CDR1 is SGHRS and CDR2 is YFSETQ in the germline V gene. This CDR3 has 13 residues. This CDR3 reads CASSLDAAYEQYF. CDR3 nucleotides: TGCGCCAGCAGCTTGGACGCGGCCTACGAGCAGTACTTC.

This clonotype was counted many times. This rearrangement joins TRBV12-3 or TRBV12-4 to TRBJ2-7, with no clear D. This CDR3 has 13 residues. V shed 1 base and J shed 6 bases, with 10 bases lying between them. The CDR3 loop is CASSLGAGPEQYF. CDR3 bases: TGTGCCAGCAGTTTAGGGGCCGGGCCCGAGCAGTACTTC.

The J gene is TRBJ1-2, the V gene TRBV3-1, with D uncertain. The CDR3 is 15 amino acids. V lost 0 bases to trimming and J lost 4 bases, with 12 bases between them. Looked up from germline, CDR1 is LGHDT and CDR2 is YNNKEL (reference sequence). Here the CDR3 reads CASSQDYRHPYGYTF. The CDR3 DNA reads as TGTGCCAGCAGCCAAGATTACAGACACCCCTATGGCTACACCTTC.

There are many counts of this clonotype. The V and J genes are TRBV6-4 and TRBJ1-1; D perhaps matches TRBD1 (5 bases). This CDR3 contains 14 residues. V was clipped by 6 bases and J by 5 bases, with 16 bases between them. The germline V gene has CDR1 MRHNA and CDR2 SNTAGT. CDR3 nucleotide sequence: TGTGCCAGCAGGGACACCAGTATAGGGACTGAAGCTTTCTTT. Amino acids: CASRDTSIGTEAFF.

The chain recombines TRBV3-1 with TRBJ2-1, with 15 bases that match TRBD2. Germline V gene data show CDR1 as LGHDT and CDR2 as YNNKEL (reference sequence). V trimming: 6 bases; J trimming: 6 bases; junction bases outside the gene matches: 6. The CDR3 extends over 16 amino acids. The CDR3 DNA is TGTGCCAGCAGACGGACTAGCGGGGGGGCCCTCAATGAGCAGTTCTTC. Translated: CASRRTSGGALNEQFF.

This chain links TRBV24-1 with TRBJ2-1; 7 nucleotides line up with TRBD2. The CDR3 length is 15 residues. The J segment lost 0 bases and the V segment lost 9 bases, leaving 7 bases of the junction unmatched. Germline CDR1 reads KGHDR; CDR2 reads SFDVKD. CDR3 sequence reads: CATGASGDSYNEQFF. DNA for the CDR3: TGTGCCACCGGGGCGAGCGGGGACTCCTACAATGAGCAGTTCTTC.

The chain recombines TRBV2 with TRBJ2-7, with D possibly TRBD1 on 6 matching bases. Germline CDR1 and CDR2: SNHLY and FYNNEI. V lost 0 bases and J 2 bases, leaving 11 bases between the germline ends. The CDR3 has 15 residues. This CDR3 reads CASSEATGITYEQYF. The DNA for the CDR3 is TGTGCCAGCAGTGAAGCTACAGGGATTACCTACGAGCAGTACTTC.

V usage is TRBV6-2 or TRBV6-3 and J usage is TRBJ1-1; D may be TRBD1 (5 bases). The CDR3 covers 14 residues. Trimming shortened V by 2 bases and J by 5 bases, and 12 bases separated the two germline ends. Germline CDR1 reads MNHEY; CDR2 reads SVGEGT. CDR3 nucleotides: TGTGCCAGCAGTTACGCCGGGGGAAGAACTGAAGCTTTCTTT. Translating it yields CASSYAGGRTEAFF.

V gene TRBV6-1 combines with J gene TRBJ1-2, with 9 bases identical to TRBD1. The CDR3 covers 15 residues. Trimming took 5 bases from V and 7 from J; bases not matched to a gene: 11. Germline CDR1 is MNHNS and CDR2 is SASEGT. This CDR3 reads CASSPYPGTGSGYTF. In DNA, the CDR3 is TGTGCCAGCAGTCCCTACCCGGGGACAGGGTCTGGCTACACCTTC.

The chain links TRBV5-1 to TRBJ2-2; TRBD1 is a possible D gene (6 bases). CDR1 and CDR2 (germline): SGHRS, YFSETQ. The CDR3 totals 14 residues. Trimming shortened V by 7 bases and J by 7 bases, and 17 bases separated the two germline ends. The CDR3 is CASFIGGEIGELFF. For the CDR3, the DNA is TGCGCCAGCTTTATAGGGGGAGAAATCGGGGAGCTGTTTTTT.

In its sample, this clonotype was seen a few times. This chain joins TRBV20-1 and TRBJ2-1; no firm D call. The CDR3 contains 16 residues. V gave up 1 base and J gave up 0 bases, with 13 bases separating them. The germline gives CDR1 DFQATT, CDR2 SNEGSKA (reference sequence). Here the CDR3 DNA reads TGCAGTGCTAGAGTAGGCGGATGGGGCTCCTACAATGAGCAGTTCTTC. It encodes CSARVGGWGSYNEQFF.

The rearrangement uses TRBV20-1 and TRBJ1-1; D possibly corresponds to TRBD1 (6 bases). The ends were cut back, 5 bases at V and 3 bases at J, with 16 bases in the middle. The CDR3 has 14 amino acids. Per the germline V gene, CDR1 is DFQATT and CDR2 is SNEGSKA (reference sequence). Here the CDR3 DNA reads TGCAGTGCTCTCCCCTGGGGGGCGGACACTGAAGCTTTCTTT. This codes for CSALPWGADTEAFF.

This clonotype was observed at least ten times. The final CDR3 position lacks the conserved phenylalanine or tryptophan, pointing to a likely read error. Because the CDR3's place on the DNA is in doubt, the DNA is left out and the CDR3 is given as listed by TCRdb. This chain uses TRBV5-1 with TRBJ1-1. The CDR3 spans 9 residues, counting both ends. Germline lookup yields CDR1 SGHRS and CDR2 YFSETQ. CDR3 sequence reads: CATSYRDNS.

The V gene is TRBV20-1, the J gene TRBJ2-7, with 8 bases aligning to TRBD2. The CDR3 totals 17 residues. V was pared by 0 bases and J by 2 bases, with 12 bases of the junction left unmatched. The germline V gene encodes CDR1 DFQATT and CDR2 SNEGSKA (reference sequence). CDR3 region: CSARDRVAGSSTYEQYF. CDR3 bases: TGCAGTGCTAGAGATAGAGTAGCGGGATCCTCAACCTACGAGCAGTACTTC.

The chain links TRBV10-2 to TRBJ2-3; unclear D gene. Germline CDR1 and CDR2: WSHSY and SAAADI. Trimming removed 7 bases at V and 2 bases at J, with 10 bases between. The CDR3 contains 13 residues. The CDR3 DNA reads TGCGCCAGCATCTTGACCCCCACAGATACGCAGTATTTT. Its translation: CASILTPTDTQYF.

As DNA, the CDR3 is TGTGCCAGCAGCTTAAGACTAGTCCTCACCGGGGAGCTGTTTTTT. The encoded protein is CASSLRLVLTGELFF. V usage is TRBV5-5 and J usage is TRBJ2-2; weak D call: TRBD2 (6 bases). There are 15 residues in the CDR3. V was trimmed by 2 bases and J by 4 bases, leaving 12 bases between them. Per the germline V gene, CDR1 is SGHKS and CDR2 is YYEKEE (reference sequence).

This chain links TRBV5-1 with TRBJ2-7, with a tentative D call TRBD2 (6 bases). The CDR3 consists of 12 residues. Per the germline V gene, CDR1 is SGHRS and CDR2 is YFSETQ. V lost 4 bases, J lost 6 bases, and 11 bases lay in between. The CDR3 reads CASSQGGTEQYF. In nucleotides, the CDR3 is TGCGCCAGCAGCCAAGGAGGGACCGAGCAGTACTTC.

V usage is TRBV27 and J usage is TRBJ1-5, with D unresolved. The CDR3 is 13 amino acids. Between the trimmed V and J ends, which lost 4 bases and 7 bases, there was a span of 11 bases. CDR1 MNHEY and CDR2 SMNVEV come from the germline V gene (reference sequence). The CDR3 sequence: CASSWAVGQPQHF. The DNA of the CDR3 is TGTGCCAGCAGTTGGGCAGTCGGGCAGCCCCAGCATTTT.

The chain combines TRBV6-5 with TRBJ1-4, with D possibly being TRBD1 (5 bases). The CDR3 consists of 15 residues. Between the trimmed V and J ends, which lost 2 bases and 2 bases, there was a span of 9 bases. Germline values: CDR1 MNHEY, CDR2 SVGAGI. Here the CDR3 DNA reads TGTGCCAGCAGTTACCGGGGGGTGACTAATGAAAAACTGTTTTTT. This codes for CASSYRGVTNEKLFF.

This clonotype appeared a few times. This chain links TRBV7-2 with TRBJ2-1, with a possible D match to TRBD1 (5 bases). The CDR3 consists of 13 residues. CDR1 is SGHTA and CDR2 is FQGNSA in the germline V gene. Trimming took 4 bases from V and 5 from J, leaving 9 bases between them. The CDR3 protein is CASSSRQNNEQFF. The CDR3 nucleotides are TGTGCCAGCAGCTCTAGACAGAACAATGAGCAGTTCTTC.

This clonotype was detected only a few times. V usage is TRBV5-6 and J usage is TRBJ2-7; tentative D call: TRBD1 (6 bases). The CDR3 consists of 15 residues. Between the trimmed V and J ends, which lost 4 bases and 6 bases, there was a span of 20 bases. CDR1 and CDR2 from the germline V gene are SGHDT and YYEEEE. The CDR3 sequence: CASSNGPFSQGEQYF. The DNA for the CDR3 is TGTGCCAGCAGCAATGGGCCCTTTTCACAGGGCGAGCAGTACTTC.